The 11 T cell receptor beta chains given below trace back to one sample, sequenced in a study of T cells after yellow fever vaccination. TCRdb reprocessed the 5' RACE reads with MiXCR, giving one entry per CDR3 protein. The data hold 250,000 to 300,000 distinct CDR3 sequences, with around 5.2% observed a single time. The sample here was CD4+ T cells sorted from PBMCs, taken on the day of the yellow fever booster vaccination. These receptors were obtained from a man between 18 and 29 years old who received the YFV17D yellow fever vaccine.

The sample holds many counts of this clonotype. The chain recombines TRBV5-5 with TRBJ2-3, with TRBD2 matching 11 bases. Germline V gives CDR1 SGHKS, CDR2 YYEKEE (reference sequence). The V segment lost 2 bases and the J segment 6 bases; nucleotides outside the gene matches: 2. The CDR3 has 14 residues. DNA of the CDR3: TGTGCCAGCAGCTTCGGACTAGCGGGCGATACGCAGTATTTT. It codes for CASSFGLAGDTQYF.

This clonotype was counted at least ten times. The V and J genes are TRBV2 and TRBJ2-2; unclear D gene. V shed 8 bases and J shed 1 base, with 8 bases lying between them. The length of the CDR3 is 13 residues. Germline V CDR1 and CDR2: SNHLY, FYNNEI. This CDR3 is CASASGNTGELFF. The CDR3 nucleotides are TGTGCCAGCGCCTCGGGGAACACCGGGGAGCTGTTTTTT.

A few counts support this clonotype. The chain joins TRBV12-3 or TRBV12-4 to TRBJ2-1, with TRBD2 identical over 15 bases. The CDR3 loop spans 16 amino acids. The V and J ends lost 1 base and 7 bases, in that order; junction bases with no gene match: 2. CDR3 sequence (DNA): TGTGCCAGCAGTTTAGAAGGACTAGCGGGGGGGAATGAGCAGTTCTTC. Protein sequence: CASSLEGLAGGNEQFF.

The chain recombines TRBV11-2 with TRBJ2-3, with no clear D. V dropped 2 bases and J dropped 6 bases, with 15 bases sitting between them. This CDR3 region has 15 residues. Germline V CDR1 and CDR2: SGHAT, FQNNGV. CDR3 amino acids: CASSLSLVGLDTQYF. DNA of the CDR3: TGTGCCAGCAGCTTATCTCTAGTAGGTTTGGATACGCAGTATTTT.

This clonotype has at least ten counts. The CDR3 protein is CASSFSPHTSSTDTQYF. Here the CDR3 DNA reads TGCGCCAGCAGCTTCTCCCCGCATACCTCTAGCACAGATACGCAGTATTTT. V is TRBV5-1 and J is TRBJ2-3; the D is unclear. The ends were cut back, 2 bases at V and 0 bases at J, with 16 bases in the middle. CDR3 size: 17 residues. Germline V gene data show CDR1 as SGHRS and CDR2 as YFSETQ.

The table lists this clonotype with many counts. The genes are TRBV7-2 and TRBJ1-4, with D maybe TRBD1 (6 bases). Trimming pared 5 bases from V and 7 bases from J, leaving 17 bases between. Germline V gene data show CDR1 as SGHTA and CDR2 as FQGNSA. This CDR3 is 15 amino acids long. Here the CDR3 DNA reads TGTGCCAGCAGCCCGACCGGGGGCGGAGGTGAAAAACTGTTTTTT. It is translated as CASSPTGGGGEKLFF.

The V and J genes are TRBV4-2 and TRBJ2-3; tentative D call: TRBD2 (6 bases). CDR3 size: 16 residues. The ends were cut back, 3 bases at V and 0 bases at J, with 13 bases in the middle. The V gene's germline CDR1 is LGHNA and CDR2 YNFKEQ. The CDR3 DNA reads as TGTGCCAGCAGCCAGAACCCGGGACTGAGCACAGATACGCAGTATTTT. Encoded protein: CASSQNPGLSTDTQYF.

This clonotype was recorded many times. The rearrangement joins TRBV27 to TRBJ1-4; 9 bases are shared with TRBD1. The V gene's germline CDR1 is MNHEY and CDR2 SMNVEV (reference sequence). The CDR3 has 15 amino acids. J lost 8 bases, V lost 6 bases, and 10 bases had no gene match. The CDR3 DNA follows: TGTGCCAGCAGCCCCACAGGGGGCGTATCGGAAAAACTGTTTTTT. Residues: CASSPTGGVSEKLFF.

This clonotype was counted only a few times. This CDR3 reads CASSLVGTSGDNEQFF. The CDR3 bases are TGTGCCAGCAGCTTAGTGGGGACTAGCGGGGATAATGAGCAGTTCTTC. The gene calls are TRBV7-2 and TRBJ2-1; 13 bases fit TRBD2. Germline CDR1 and CDR2: SGHTA and FQGNSA. The CDR3 is 16 residues long. Losses at the gene ends were 1 base for V and 7 bases for J; bases not matched to a gene: 4.

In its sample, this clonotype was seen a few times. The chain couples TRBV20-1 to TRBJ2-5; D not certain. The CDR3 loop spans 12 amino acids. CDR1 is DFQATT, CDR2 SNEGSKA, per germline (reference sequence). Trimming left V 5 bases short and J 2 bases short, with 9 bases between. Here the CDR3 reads CSAATDQETQYF. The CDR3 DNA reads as TGCAGTGCTGCGACGGATCAAGAGACCCAGTACTTC.

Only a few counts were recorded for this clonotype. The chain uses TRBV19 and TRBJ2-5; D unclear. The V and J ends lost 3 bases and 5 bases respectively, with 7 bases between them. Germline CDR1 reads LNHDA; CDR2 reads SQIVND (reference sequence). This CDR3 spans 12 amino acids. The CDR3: CASSMGKETQYF. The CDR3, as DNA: TGTGCCAGTAGTATGGGCAAGGAGACCCAGTACTTC.